This T cell receptor (beta chain) appears in the sequencing data of a study of pediatric ulcerative colitis. Background on the study: Disease was pancolitis in about 7 and left-sided in two, histology-confirmed.

One to two pinch biopsies were taken from the rectum during colonoscopy. V shed 5 bases and J shed 5 bases, with 13 bases lying between them. Germline CDR1 and CDR2: SEHNR and FQNEAQ (reference sequence). The CDR3 sequence is 13 residues long. Assay: immunoSEQ multiplex PCR; the TCRdb copy retains only in-frame clones and omits some. This table holds roughly 18,000 clones, around 74% found once. Broader study findings: Blood-rectal clonal overlap within each person was significantly higher in ulcerative colitis patients than controls.

Comment on this clone: The target antigen is unknown.

The rearrangement joins TRBV7-9 to TRBJ2-7; D not certain. The clonotype comes from a boy younger than 18 with moderate ulcerative colitis. Input material: gut tissue. CDR3 protein: CASSHLDLNEQYF. The CDR3 DNA is TGTGCCAGCAGCCACCTGGACCTCAACGAGCAGTACTTC. Full variable domain (remainder filled in from reference TRBV7-9 and TRBJ2-7): DTGVSQNPRHKITKRGQNVTFRCDPISEHNRLYWYRQTLGQGPEFLTYFQNEAQLEKSRLLSDRFSAERPKGSFSTLEIQRTEQGDSAMYLCASSHLDLNEQYFGPGTRLTVT.